This TCR beta chain was sequenced in a study of T cell responses to AZD1222 COVID-19 vaccine. Background on the study: Pooled samples include second doses given at about 4 or 12 weeks. General study findings and limits: The sample set comprised mostly white British donors with more females, and clonal diversity was possibly underestimated. Repertoire collection took place solely once the T cell response had peaked. Spike-specific TCR breadth and depth went up after people got two AZD1222 doses.

The CDR3 loop spans 19 amino acids. With 0 bases removed from V and 5 bases from J, the gap between germline ends came to 26 bases. This clone turned up a few times. As yet, its antigen is unknown. Sequenced by immunoSEQ multiplex PCR; TCRdb stores in-frame clones only, minus some. The data contain about 150,000 clones, 75% to 95% of them singletons. The receptor's source is an adult in good health. The material was peripheral blood, obtained on day 0 of AZD1222 vaccination. This chain uses TRBV5-3 with TRBJ1-2, with D uncertain. TRBV5-3 is sorted into the ORF group, with uncertain function. This chain's CDR3 is CARSLEICLVGPDVYGYTF. CDR3 sequence (DNA): TGTGCCAGAAGCTTGGAGATCTGTTTAGTAGGCCCCGACGTATATGGCTACACCTTC.